This T cell receptor beta chain came from a study of Graves' ophthalmopathy and Graves' hyperthyroidism. Amplified TCR beta CDR3 regions were obtained using RNA transcripts as template. Amplification began with first-round RT-PCR using HTBI primers, then second-round multiplex PCR was performed. One entry per CDR3 protein results from TCRdb running MiXCR on the multiplex PCR reads. The table has about 400,000 distinct CDR3 sequences, under 25% seen once. Certain patients, namely those with other autoimmune diseases, uncontrolled infections, pregnancy or lactation, were excluded. Germline CDR1 and CDR2: SGHTA and FQGNSA. The CDR3 extends over 16 amino acids. The V gene lost 0 bases and the J gene lost 6 bases, with 12 bases spanning the gap.

The chain recombines TRBV7-2 with TRBJ1-6; possibly TRBD1 for D (5 bases). This receptor was taken from a woman between 18 and 29 years old with stable Graves' hyperthyroidism. Input material: peripheral blood. Written as DNA, the CDR3 is TGTGCCAGCAGCTTAGCGGGCAGGGCCGGTAATTCACCCCTCCACTTT. Its translation is CASSLAGRAGNSPLHF.